This T cell receptor beta chain was captured in a study of blood T cell repertoires in COVID-19. Turning to the study itself: The analysed material was cDNA or gDNA that came from T cells, B-cell-depleted T cells, or PBMCs.

CDR1 is MNHEY and CDR2 is SVGAGI in the germline V gene. V dropped 7 bases and J dropped 2; count of bases not matched to a gene: 5. The CDR3 covers 13 residues. Method: immunoSEQ multiplex PCR; TCRdb's copy keeps in-frame clones and lacks some. The sample shows approximately 300,000 clones, 90% of them seen only once. This clone was recorded once. The V gene is TRBV6-5, the J gene TRBJ2-7; 7 bases align to TRBD2. Sequencing was carried out using peripheral blood. The receptor comes from a middle-aged woman with COVID-19, enrolled during active disease. For the CDR3, the DNA is TGTGCCAGCACTGCTAGCGGAGCCTACGAGCAGTACTTC. This translates into CASTASGAYEQYF.